The 17 T cell receptor beta chains reported below all come from one sample, sequenced in a study of brain T cells in children with intractable seizures. Clones were read by immunoSEQ multiplex PCR, and TCRdb kept only the in-frame ones, dropping some. Counted here are hundreds of thousands of clones, approximately 93% occurring once; the ten biggest clones make up about 5.8%. Time point of the sample: blood from clinic visit 5 months post-surgery; TSC patient then seizure free. The material was peripheral blood, obtained around 5 months after surgery. Receptor source: a boy under two years old with tuberous sclerosis and intractable seizures.

The gene calls are TRBV7-9 and TRBJ2-5; D remains unclear. Trimming shortened V by 1 base and J by 4 bases, and 4 bases separated the two germline ends. This CDR3 is built from 12 residues. Germline lookup yields CDR1 SEHNR and CDR2 FQNEAQ (reference sequence). DNA for the CDR3: TGTGCCAGCAGCTTAGTGGTAGAGACCCAGTACTTC. Translated: CASSLVVETQYF.

The rearrangement joins TRBV1 to TRBJ1-6; TRBD1 was called by the table and not checked on the DNA. TRBV1 is classified as a pseudogene. This CDR3 comprises 17 residues. The CDR3 loop reads CTSSQEGVGTANSPLHF. In nucleotides, the CDR3 is TGCACCAGCAGCCAAGAGGGCGTGGGGACAGCTAATTCACCCCTCCACTTT.

The V gene is TRBV30, the J gene TRBJ1-3; D is unclear. Germline V gene data show CDR1 as GTSNPN and CDR2 as SVGIG (reference sequence). The CDR3 is 14 residues long. With 3 bases removed from V and 4 bases from J, the gap between germline ends came to 13 bases. CDR3 sequence (DNA): TGTGCCTGGAGGACTGAGAGACGCGGAAACACCATATATTTT. It yields the protein CAWRTERRGNTIYF.

CDR3 sequence (DNA): TGTGCCAGCAGTTACCCCGGGGGCGGGAATCAGCCCCAGCATTTT. It is translated as CASSYPGGGNQPQHF. V is TRBV6-6 and J is TRBJ1-5; tentative D call: TRBD1 (6 bases). The CDR3 totals 15 residues. Germline CDR1 is MNHNY and CDR2 is SVGAGI (reference sequence). Trimming took off 2 bases at V and 4 bases at J, with 12 bases between the two ends.

The chain has TRBV18 and TRBJ2-7, with D possibly TRBD2 on 6 matching bases. The CDR3 spans 15 residues. From germline, CDR1 is KGHSH and CDR2 LQKENI. The ends were cut back, 4 bases at V and 4 bases at J, with 17 bases in the middle. CDR3 amino acids: CASSRESGEGYEQYF. In DNA, the CDR3 is TGTGCCAGCTCACGGGAGTCGGGGGAAGGATACGAGCAGTACTTC.

The V and J genes are TRBV10-1 and TRBJ1-4; 8 nucleotides match TRBD1. Germline V gene data show CDR1 as WNHNN and CDR2 as SYGVQD (reference sequence). The CDR3 loop spans 16 amino acids. V was pared by 5 bases and J by 5 bases, with 10 bases of the junction left unmatched. The CDR3 sequence is CASSPTTTGDNEKLFF. DNA for the CDR3: TGCGCCAGCAGTCCCACCACGACAGGGGACAATGAAAAACTGTTTTTT.

The chain is built from TRBV18 and TRBJ1-4, with a weak D call TRBD1 (6 bases). V lost 2 bases and J lost 8, with 15 bases in between. Looked up from germline, CDR1 is KGHSH and CDR2 is LQKENI. The CDR3 spans 15 residues. The CDR3 sequence: CASSPMTGRREKLFF. The CDR3 DNA sequence: TGTGCCAGCTCACCAATGACAGGTAGAAGAGAAAAACTGTTTTTT.

V and J are TRBV24-1 and TRBJ2-5, with D perhaps matching TRBD1 (5 bases). The CDR3 spans 16 residues. Germline CDR1 and CDR2: KGHDR and SFDVKD. With 3 bases removed from V and 5 bases from J, the gap between germline ends came to 18 bases. The CDR3 sequence: CATSDGDRNYWETQYF. Here the CDR3 DNA reads TGTGCCACCAGTGATGGAGACAGAAACTATTGGGAGACCCAGTACTTC.

The CDR3 loop is CASSGAGSNEKLFF. The DNA of the CDR3 is TGCGCCAGCAGTGGGGCAGGTTCTAATGAAAAACTGTTTTTT. The chain is built from TRBV10-2 and TRBJ1-4; no definite D call. Germline V gene lookup returns CDR1 WSHSY and CDR2 SAAADI. This CDR3 spans 14 amino acids. The ends were cut back, 4 bases at V and 3 bases at J, with 9 bases in the middle.

The chain carries TRBV4-2 and TRBJ2-7, with D perhaps matching TRBD1 (6 bases). CDR1 and CDR2 from the germline V gene are LGHNA and YNFKEQ. The CDR3 length is 14 residues. Trimming took 2 bases from V and 4 from J, leaving 12 bases between them. The DNA for the CDR3 is TGTGCCAGCAGCCAAATGGACAGCTCTTACGAGCAGTACTTC. This encodes CASSQMDSSYEQYF.

This clone occurred a few times. The CDR3 region is CASSLAGGPLEQYF. The CDR3 DNA sequence: TGCGCCAGCAGCTTAGCGGGAGGGCCTCTGGAGCAGTACTTC. The chain carries TRBV5-1 and TRBJ2-7, with 10 bases that match TRBD2. V lost 2 bases and J lost 7; bases outside the gene matches: 6. The CDR3 spans 14 residues. The V gene's germline CDR1 is SGHRS and CDR2 YFSETQ.

The V and J genes are TRBV5-1 and TRBJ2-2; TRBD1 matches 8 bases. This CDR3 comprises 16 residues. J was trimmed by 5 bases and V by 2 bases; bases with no gene match: 8. Per the germline V gene, CDR1 is SGHRS and CDR2 is YFSETQ. CDR3 sequence reads: CASSFIQGVGTGELFF. In DNA form, the CDR3 reads TGCGCCAGCAGCTTTATACAGGGGGTAGGAACCGGGGAGCTGTTTTTT.

The V and J genes are TRBV29-1 and TRBJ1-1; D gene unclear. The CDR3 extends over 12 amino acids. The germline V and J ends were trimmed by 2 bases and 4 bases, with 8 bases remaining between them. The germline gives CDR1 SQVTM, CDR2 ANQGSEA. CDR3 coding DNA: TGCAGCGTTGAATTCGTTGGCACTGAAGCTTTCTTT. Residues: CSVEFVGTEAFF.

The chain is built from TRBV30 and TRBJ2-2, with 11 bases fitting TRBD1. CDR3 length: 16 amino acids. Germline CDR1 is GTSNPN and CDR2 is SVGIG (reference sequence). With 3 bases clipped from V and 4 bases from J, the junction kept 7 bases outside the gene matches. CDR3 in amino acids: CAWRPTGTGGTGELFF. CDR3 nucleotides: TGTGCCTGGAGACCTACCGGGACAGGGGGCACCGGGGAGCTGTTTTTT. Complete variable domain (other parts from reference TRBV30 and TRBJ2-2): SQTIHQWPATLVQPVGSPLSLECTVEGTSNPNLYWYRQAAGRGLQLLFYSVGIGQISSEVPQNLSASRPQDRQFILSSKKLLLSDSGFYLCAWRPTGTGGTGELFFGEGSRLTVL.

The rearrangement joins TRBV7-3 to TRBJ1-6; D gene unclear. The CDR3 runs to 13 residues. V was shortened by 2 bases and J by 7 bases, with 6 bases between the two germline ends. The germline V gene encodes CDR1 SGHTA and CDR2 FQGTGA. The CDR3 spells CASSLYRNSPLHF. CDR3 DNA: TGTGCCAGCAGCTTATACCGAAATTCACCCCTCCACTTT.

The chain combines TRBV19 with TRBJ2-1, with 16 positions matching TRBD2. The CDR3 consists of 17 residues. The ends lost 2 bases at V and 7 bases at J; junction bases unmatched: 5. In germline, CDR1 is LNHDA, CDR2 SQIVND (reference sequence). DNA for the CDR3: TGTGCCAGTAGTATACCGGGACTAGCGGGGGGGAGGAATGAGCAGTTCTTC. Amino acid sequence: CASSIPGLAGGRNEQFF.

The J gene is TRBJ1-2, the V gene TRBV19, with D uncertain. The CDR3 totals 15 residues. V dropped 2 bases and J dropped 8 bases, with 18 bases sitting between them. In germline, CDR1 is LNHDA, CDR2 SQIVND (reference sequence). This CDR3 is CASSIMVAAGGGYTF. CDR3 in DNA: TGTGCCAGTAGTATAATGGTCGCGGCAGGAGGAGGCTACACCTTC.